Listed here are 9 T cell receptor beta chains from one sample, sequenced in a study of OX40 agonist ivuxolimab in advanced cancers. Assay used: immunoSEQ multiplex PCR; TCRdb lists only in-frame clones, some missing. The repertoire includes some 98,000 clones, about four fifths of them detected once, and over 1.1% sits in the top ten. Material: CD4+ or CD8+ T cells sorted from blood, obtained in a trial of the OX40 agonist ivuxolimab. The receptors derive from an adult with an advanced solid tumor such as melanoma, head and neck, liver or kidney cancer.

This sequence joins TRBV2 and TRBJ1-6; no firm D call. The V gene's germline CDR1 is SNHLY and CDR2 FYNNEI. This CDR3 region has 16 residues. V was trimmed by 6 bases and J by 0 bases, leaving 12 bases between them. The CDR3 sequence: CASSYGRSSYNSPLHF. CDR3 sequence (DNA): TGTGCCAGCAGCTACGGGCGGAGCTCCTATAATTCACCCCTCCACTTT.

The chain links TRBV27 to TRBJ2-7, with D perhaps assigned TRBD1 or TRBD2 (5 bases each). Germline CDR1 MNHEY, CDR2 SMNVEV (reference sequence). CDR3 length: 15 amino acids. Trimming removed 6 bases from V and 3 bases from J, with 18 bases in between. CDR3 in DNA: TGTGCCAGCAGCCCGGCGGGCAGGGCTTACTACGAGCAGTACTTC. Translating it yields CASSPAGRAYYEQYF.

This rearrangement joins TRBV28 to TRBJ1-3; possible D gene TRBD1, 6 bases. CDR3 length: 14 residues. Germline CDR1 is MDHEN and CDR2 is SYDVKM. Trimming removed 2 bases at V and 5 bases at J, with 10 bases between. This CDR3 reads CASSLGGHRNTIYF. In DNA form, the CDR3 reads TGTGCCAGCAGTTTAGGGGGGCATAGAAACACCATATATTTT.

The chain links TRBV9 to TRBJ1-1, with a weak D call TRBD1 (5 bases). Trimming pared 6 bases from V and 8 bases from J, leaving 23 bases between. The CDR3 has 15 amino acids. Germline CDR1 is SGDLS and CDR2 is YYNGEE. CDR3 coding DNA: TGTGCCAGCACCTCAGTCGGAGAAGGGGCCGACGAAGCTTTCTTT. This codes for CASTSVGEGADEAFF.

This chain connects TRBV5-1 to TRBJ2-3; D gene uncertain. V lost 4 bases and J lost 1, with 16 bases in between. The length of the CDR3 is 16 residues. Germline V gene data show CDR1 as SGHRS and CDR2 as YFSETQ. This CDR3 reads CASSPHLLGGTDTQYF. The CDR3 nucleotides read TGCGCCAGCAGCCCGCACCTGTTGGGCGGCACAGATACGCAGTATTTT.

The chain is built from TRBV6-1 and TRBJ2-5, with 7 bases lining up with TRBD2. CDR3 length equals 15 residues. Germline values: CDR1 MNHNS, CDR2 SASEGT. J was trimmed by 3 bases and V by 6 bases; bases with no gene match: 10. The CDR3 DNA follows: TGTGCCAGCAGCCCTTTGGGGGGGAGGGAAGAGACCCAGTACTTC. Its protein product is CASSPLGGREETQYF.

This clone appeared a single time. The rearrangement links TRBV11-2 to TRBJ2-1, with D tentatively TRBD1 (6 bases). Trimming cost V 5 bases and J 7 bases, with 15 bases left between them. Per the germline V gene, CDR1 is SGHAT and CDR2 is FQNNGV. The CDR3 loop spans 14 amino acids. CDR3 sequence: CASSPRDIPNEQFF. In nucleotides, the CDR3 is TGTGCCAGCAGCCCTAGGGACATCCCAAATGAGCAGTTCTTC.

The CDR3 region is CAWSVDSDNEQFF. The CDR3 nucleotides are TGTGCCTGGAGTGTAGACAGTGACAATGAGCAGTTCTTC. The rearrangement links TRBV30 to TRBJ2-1; D might be TRBD1 (5 bases). The CDR3 has 13 amino acids. Germline assignment: CDR1 GTSNPN and CDR2 SVGIG (reference sequence). With 0 bases removed from V and 5 bases from J, the gap between germline ends came to 8 bases.

V gene TRBV14 combines with J gene TRBJ2-3; D is unclear. The V gene's germline CDR1 is SGHDN and CDR2 FVKESK. The CDR3 consists of 15 residues. V shed 4 bases and J shed 3 bases, with 14 bases lying between them. The chain's CDR3 is CASSLKQERTDTQYF. CDR3 in DNA: TGTGCCAGCAGCCTAAAGCAGGAGCGAACAGATACGCAGTATTTT.